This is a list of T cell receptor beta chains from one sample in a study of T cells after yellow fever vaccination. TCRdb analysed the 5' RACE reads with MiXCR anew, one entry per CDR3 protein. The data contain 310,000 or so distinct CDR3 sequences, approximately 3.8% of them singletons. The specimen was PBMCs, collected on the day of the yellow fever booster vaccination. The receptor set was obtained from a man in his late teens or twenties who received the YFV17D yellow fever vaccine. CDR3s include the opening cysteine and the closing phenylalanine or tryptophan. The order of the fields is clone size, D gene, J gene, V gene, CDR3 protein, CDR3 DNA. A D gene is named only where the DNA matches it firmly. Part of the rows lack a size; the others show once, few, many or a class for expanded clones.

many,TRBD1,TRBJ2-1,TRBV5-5,CASSMSRTGPVWGFNEQFF,TGTGCCAGCTCTATGTCGCGGACAGGTCCAGTTTGGGGTTTCAATGAGCAGTTCTTC
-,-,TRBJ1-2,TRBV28,CASSDGPGNYGYTF,TGTGCCAGCAGCGATGGCCCGGGAAACTATGGCTACACCTTC
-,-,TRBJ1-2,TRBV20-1,CSARTESYGYTF,TGCAGTGCTCGGACAGAGAGCTATGGCTACACCTTC
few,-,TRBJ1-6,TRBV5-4,CASSQRLTNDSPLHF,TGTGCCAGCAGCCAAAGACTCACCAACGATTCACCCCTCCACTTT
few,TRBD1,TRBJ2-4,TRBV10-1,CAREGTGKVGDKNIQYF,TGCGCCAGAGAAGGGACAGGGAAGGTTGGGGACAAAAACATTCAGTACTTC
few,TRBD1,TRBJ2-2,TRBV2,CASGGQGASPTGELFF,TGTGCCAGCGGTGGACAGGGGGCTTCTCCCACCGGGGAGCTGTTTTTT
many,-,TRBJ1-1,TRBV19,CASKGVWQNTEAFF,TGTGCCAGTAAAGGCGTTTGGCAGAACACTGAAGCTTTCTTT
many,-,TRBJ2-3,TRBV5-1,CASSLGTDPTDTQYF,TGCGCCAGCAGCTTGGGGACAGACCCGACAGATACGCAGTATTTT
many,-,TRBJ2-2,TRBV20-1,CSAPERVSGELFF,TGCAGTGCCCCGGAGAGAGTTTCCGGGGAGCTGTTTTTT
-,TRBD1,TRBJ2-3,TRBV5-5,CASRIGGRGTDTQYF,TGTGCCAGCAGGATAGGGGGCAGGGGCACAGATACGCAGTATTTT
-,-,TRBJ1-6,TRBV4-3,CASSRKPDSNSPLHF,TGCGCCAGCAGCCGGAAGCCGGACAGTAATTCACCCCTCCACTTT
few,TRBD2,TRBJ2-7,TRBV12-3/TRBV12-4,CASQGLAGNQRYEQYF,TGTGCCAGCCAGGGACTAGCGGGGAACCAACGCTACGAGCAGTACTTC